This is a list of T cell receptor beta chains from one sample in a study of T cells expressing NK-cell markers. TCRdb re-analyzed the 5' RACE reads; it lists each CDR3 protein once, without DNA. Its table records over 250,000 distinct CDR3 sequences. The sequenced sample was blood T cells: a sorted CD56 or NKG2C T cell subset, CD4+ or CD8+ T cells, or bulk PBMC T cells (not recorded which). The receptors come from a woman between 18 and 70 years old in good health. Each CDR3 is given with its conserved first and last residue. Each record gives: J gene, V gene, CDR3 protein.

TRBJ2-1 TRBV7-2 CASCRGTYNEQFF
TRBJ2-2 TRBV19 CASSQWTGNTGELFF
TRBJ2-6 TRBV20-1 CSASQTARSGANVLTF
TRBJ1-1 TRBV29-1 CSVEARFGWGTEAFF
TRBJ1-1 TRBV7-2 CASSLDRVEAFF
TRBJ2-5 TRBV12-3/TRBV12-4 CASSLDGKETQYF
TRBJ2-1 TRBV3-1 CASSQGKIVRNGYNEQFF
TRBJ2-1 TRBV5-4 CASSRGRYNEQFF
TRBJ2-3 TRBV5-1 CASSLGLADTTDTQYF
TRBJ1-2 TRBV7-3 CASRPAAGTNYGYTF
TRBJ2-1 TRBV12-3/TRBV12-4 CASSPGQYYNEQFF
TRBJ2-5 TRBV7-8 CASSVWTRGPQETQYF
TRBJ2-3 TRBV15 CATSSLTSGRTDTQYF
TRBJ2-3 TRBV30 CAWGTSDTQYF
TRBJ2-1 TRBV20-1 CSALGLAGGSYNEQFF
TRBJ1-1 TRBV7-8 CASSRARRLQDTEAFF
TRBJ2-6 TRBV19 CASSIVGRGSGANVLTF
TRBJ2-1 TRBV5-1 CASSLSLVEQFF
TRBJ1-5 TRBV30 CAWSESSNQPQHF
TRBJ1-2 TRBV11-2 CASSLTGGQRELSGGYTF
TRBJ1-1 TRBV20-1 CSGGAGRTEAFF
TRBJ2-5 TRBV18 CASSLDSGETQYF
TRBJ2-3 TRBV12-5 CASGPGTRPPDTQYF
TRBJ1-1 TRBV20-1 CSARDDSVKNTEAFF
TRBJ2-5 TRBV25-1 CASRDYGETQYF
TRBJ1-1 TRBV25-1 CASSPVGQFMNTEAFF
TRBJ2-7 TRBV5-1 CASTSTGGYEQYF
TRBJ1-5 TRBV7-2 CASSLGQANQPQHF
TRBJ2-4 TRBV20-1 CSAAGTGKNIQYF
TRBJ2-5 TRBV7-2 CASSLRQSRIETQYF
TRBJ1-3 TRBV12-3/TRBV12-4 CASSLKGFSGNTIYF
TRBJ1-1 TRBV15 CATSNYAGGITEAFF
TRBJ2-7 TRBV19 CASAKGGQTYEQYF
TRBJ2-1 TRBV5-6 CASSSGLQGLNEQFF
TRBJ1-5 TRBV2 CASSSQGAGQPQHF
TRBJ1-6 TRBV20-1 CSARASGVGSPLHF
TRBJ1-1 TRBV5-1 CASSGTGLGTEAFF
TRBJ2-1 TRBV7-3 CASSERLAGYNEQFF
TRBJ2-3 TRBV29-1 CSGLSRDTQYF
TRBJ2-2 TRBV4-3 CASSQDRDSFANTGELFF
TRBJ2-3 TRBV4-3 CASSQGQGVQYTQYF
TRBJ1-5 TRBV18 CASSLKDPGGNQPQHF
TRBJ2-7 TRBV18 CASSPPRDRDEQYF